The present T cell receptor beta chain was sequenced within a study of neurological immune-mediated disorders (dated by TCRdb to between 2019 and 2020). Regarding the complete study: Among the approximately 34 multiple sclerosis patients, relapsing-remitting MS accounted for approximately 30 and secondary progressive MS accounted for 3. The cohort was made up of 68 subjects, consisting of some 14 HAM/TSP patients, 35 or so multiple sclerosis patients and 20 healthy controls. Peripheral blood TCR-beta repertoires from HTLV-I-associated myelopathy (HAM/TSP) patients, multiple sclerosis patients and healthy controls were compared by UMI-based sequencing. Longitudinal samples, technical triplicates and paired sorted CD4+ and CD8+ T-cell subsets, alongside PBMC samples, were included among the 106 TCR-beta libraries.

The CDR3 holds 14 amino acids from the cysteine to the phenylalanine. The kept DNA is CDR3 alone, 42 bases in frame from the first base. The V and J ends are trimmed by 0 bases and 8 bases, leaving 10 bases between them. CDR1 is given as MNHEY and CDR2 as SMNVEV, both from the germline V gene (reference sequence). The paper as a whole reports these results and caveats: Phylogenetic analysis grouped repertoires from 18 of 34 MS patients into a cluster of related CDR3 sequences, suggesting a possible repertoire-level signature. No association of the MS cluster with clinical or MRI features was observed, and the need for larger cohorts was stated by the authors. TCR clonal expansion was highest in HAM/TSP patients and lowest in MS patients, with MS patients falling below even healthy controls. No identical CDR3 amino acid sequences were shared among expanded clones across subjects, suggesting private TCR-beta repertoires in all groups.

cDNA was synthesized by template-switch 5'RACE using a primer with a 10-nucleotide random unique molecular identifier that tagged each TCR transcript. Over 160 million TCR-beta sequences, covering 15-18 subjects, were produced in each sequencing run. Total RNA was extracted with the RNeasy kit. Using the KAPA Real-time Library Amplification kit, TCR-beta VDJ regions were amplified with primers for the TCR constant region and the 5'RACE anchor. A first PCR added sample indexes and Illumina adaptors, and a second PCR then raised library yield. The roughly 650 bp TCR product was size-selected on a 2% E-gel SizeSelection system after Ampure bead purification. Library quality was checked on a Bioanalyzer, concentration was measured with Qubit, and libraries were quantified with the Kapa Library Quantification kit before pooling. Paired-end 2 x 150 bp sequencing of the libraries was performed on an Illumina HiSeq 2500. To increase sequence diversity, roughly 25-31% phiX was spiked into each library pool. The authors' pipeline ran thus. Quality-filtered reads were processed with the UMI-based MiGEC pipeline, and over 85% of raw TCR sequences were removed by the MiGEC pipeline during error correction. IMGT germline references were used for aligning VDJ genes, and each clonotype was defined as a unique CDR3 amino acid sequence together with its V-J genes. Clonal expansion, Shannon diversity, and CDR3 relatedness (CalcPairwiseDistances, ClusterSamples) were evaluated with VDJtools, and phylogenetic trees were built with CLCbio workbench. Expanded clones were defined as having at least 8 unique UMIs, based on coefficient-of-variation modelling across technical triplicates. TCRdb trimmed the raw reads at Q25, called clones with MiXCR and kept productive beta chains. Identical CDR3 proteins give one entry, which carries the most common genes and DNA. TCRdb's processing, not the authors' own work, is the source of the V and J calls. This sample gives tens of thousands of distinct CDR3 sequences in total; less than 5.5% of them show up just once. The leading ten clones occupy 6.9% of the sample.

Regarding this clonotype: It lacks a known antigen. No base qualities exist here, and no much larger clone lies one base off it.

For the unsorted PBMC libraries, 2 million PBMCs were stored in RNAlater at -80 degrees C until RNA extraction and were used to generate the libraries. Multiple sclerosis patients were enrolled in a US clinical protocol under which disease progression was evaluated by magnetic resonance imaging. Peripheral blood was subjected to Ficoll-Hypaque density gradient centrifugation to isolate PBMCs, which were then cryopreserved in liquid nitrogen. Sequenced material: PBMCs. This receptor was identified in a man in his thirties or forties with multiple sclerosis. Recombination linked TRBV27 to TRBJ1-4; the D gene identity is not certain. In nucleotides, the sequence is TGTGCCAGCAGTTTATCGTATAGGGAAGAAAAACTGTTTTTT. It encodes CASSLSYREEKLFF.